The sequence of this T cell receptor (beta chain) was determined in a study of T cell responses to AZD1222 COVID-19 vaccine. About the study: Investigators merged groups given second doses at roughly 4 or roughly 12 weeks.

Germline V gene lookup returns CDR1 SGHRS and CDR2 YFSETQ. The CDR3 runs to 13 residues. Trimming cost V 4 bases and J 4 bases, with 11 bases left between them. About this clone: Its antigen is currently unknown.

Findings of the study overall: White British people made up most donors, females outnumbered males, and clonal diversity was possibly underestimated. Regions 160-218 and 743-854 held dominance among vaccine-associated CD4 TCRs, which spanned spike. Increases in Spike-specific TCR breadth and depth were seen after two AZD1222 doses.

TCRdb keeps only in-frame clones here, not all; method: immunoSEQ multiplex PCR. This sample has about 100,000 clones, with more than 90% found just once. The sample consisted of peripheral blood, taken on day 0 of AZD1222 vaccination. V and J are TRBV5-1 and TRBJ2-5, with a tentative D call TRBD1 (6 bases). This TCR was recovered from an adult in good health. The CDR3 sequence: CASSKTGLETQYF. CDR3 coding DNA: TGCGCCAGCAGCAAAACAGGGCTAGAGACCCAGTACTTC.